The rows below give T cell receptor beta chains drawn from one sample of a study of molecular identifiers for immune sequencing clone quantification. TCRdb re-derived calls from the PCR reads in MiXCR, one entry per CDR3 protein. The sample has more than 300,000 distinct CDR3 sequences, around a fifth seen once. Input material: naive CD8+ T cells from blood, with Jurkat cell RNA spiked in. The receptors here all came from a human donor in good health. Some libraries in this study had Jurkat cell RNA spiked in. Each CDR3 is given with its conserved first and last residue. D genes are given only for firm matches. The size entry is marked missing in some rows and otherwise reads once, few, many or a size class.

CATSVGERDEAFF TGTGCCACCAGCGTAGGGGAGAGGGATGAAGCTTTCTTT TRBJ1-1 many TRBV15 .
CASSELWTGTSNQPQHF TGTGCCAGCAGTGAACTTTGGACAGGGACAAGCAATCAGCCCCAGCATTTT TRBJ1-5 . TRBV2 TRBD1
CASSKVGTQVYYNEQFF TGTGCCAGTAGTAAGGTCGGGACACAAGTTTACTACAATGAGCAGTTCTTC TRBJ2-1 many TRBV19 .
CASSSKRGVTDTQYF TGTGCCAGCAGCTCAAAGCGGGGGGTTACAGATACGCAGTATTTT TRBJ2-3 . TRBV5-6 TRBD2
CSASTFDRGRGADTQYF TGCAGTGCTAGTACTTTTGACAGGGGGCGAGGTGCAGATACGCAGTATTTT TRBJ2-3 many TRBV20-1 TRBD1
CASSQEGWDPEGYTF TGTGCCAGCAGCCAAGAAGGCTGGGATCCGGAGGGCTACACCTTC TRBJ1-2 many TRBV3-1 .
CASSYSTFLSGNTIYF TGTGCCAGCAGTTACTCGACTTTCCTCTCTGGAAACACCATATATTTT TRBJ1-3 many TRBV6-5 .
CASSQDLAGVLGQETQYF TGTGCCAGCAGCCAAGATCTAGCGGGAGTTTTAGGCCAAGAGACCCAGTACTTC TRBJ2-5 . TRBV3-1 TRBD2
CAWSERLAGGTEQYF TGTGCCTGGAGTGAACGACTAGCGGGAGGGACCGAGCAGTACTTC TRBJ2-7 many TRBV30 TRBD2
CASSLGGGRTEALF TGTGCCAGCAGTCTAGGGGGGGGAAGGACTGAAGCTCTCTTT TRBJ1-1 . TRBV27 .
CASSPRQGTPREKLFF TGTGCCAGCAGCCCTCGACAGGGAACTCCCCGGGAAAAACTGTTTTTT TRBJ1-4 . TRBV7-9 TRBD1
CASRQTGELFF TGTGCCAGCAGGCAAACCGGGGAGCTGTTTTTT TRBJ2-2 many TRBV7-9 .
CASSQERWSAGELFF TGCGCCAGCAGCCAAGAACGGTGGTCCGCCGGGGAGCTGTTTTTT TRBJ2-2 many TRBV4-3 .
CSVEEVGGRAGGLTDTQYF TGCAGCGTTGAAGAAGTTGGGGGTCGGGCAGGAGGACTCACAGATACGCAGTATTTT TRBJ2-3 few TRBV29-1 .
CASSLVPGAGEQYF TGTGCTAGCAGCTTAGTTCCAGGGGCCGGGGAGCAGTACTTC TRBJ2-7 many TRBV7-7 .
CASRDLTGFHEQYF TGTGCCAGCAGAGACCTGACAGGGTTCCACGAGCAGTACTTC TRBJ2-7 many TRBV6-5 TRBD1
CASSAFRDRVDSDTQYF TGTGCCAGTAGTGCATTCCGGGACAGGGTCGATTCGGATACGCAGTATTTT TRBJ2-3 . TRBV19 TRBD1
CASSYVQGADGQYF TGTGCCAGCAGTTACGTTCAGGGGGCCGACGGGCAGTACTTC TRBJ2-7 . TRBV6-5 TRBD1
CSAHPGQGSVQPQHF TGCAGTGCTCATCCGGGACAGGGATCGGTGCAGCCCCAGCATTTT TRBJ1-5 many TRBV20-1 TRBD1
CASSTRDRSYEQYF TGTGCCAGTAGTACCCGGGACAGGTCCTACGAGCAGTACTTC TRBJ2-7 few TRBV19 TRBD1
CASSLDGGSRTDTQYF TGTGCCAGCAGTTTAGATGGGGGTTCCCGCACAGATACGCAGTATTTT TRBJ2-3 many TRBV12-3/TRBV12-4 .
CASSVGDYYQETQYF TGTGCCAGCAGCGTGGGGGACTACTACCAAGAGACCCAGTACTTC TRBJ2-5 many TRBV5-4 TRBD2
CASSLGDGNQPQHF TGCGCCAGCAGCTTGGGAGACGGCAATCAGCCCCAGCATTTT TRBJ1-5 many TRBV5-1 .
CASTFGGAPYEQYF TGTGCCAGCACTTTTGGGGGGGCCCCCTACGAGCAGTACTTC TRBJ2-7 many TRBV6-6 .
CSVVVRPGLAFF TGCAGCGTTGTAGTCCGGCCGGGGTTGGCTTTCTTT TRBJ1-1 few TRBV29-1 .
CASSVRTSGGAVKTDTQYF TGTGCCAGCAGCGTACGGACTAGCGGGGGGGCCGTCAAGACAGATACGCAGTATTTT TRBJ2-3 . TRBV6-5 TRBD2
CASSVLAGDAGELNTGELFF TGTGCCAGCAGCGTTTTGGCGGGAGACGCGGGCGAACTCAACACCGGGGAGCTGTTTTTT TRBJ2-2 many TRBV9 TRBD2
CASSYNDGDTQYF TGTGCCAGCAGTTATAATGATGGGGATACGCAGTATTTT TRBJ2-3 many TRBV6-5 .
CASSLTRQGNYEQYF TGCGCCAGCAGCTTGACGAGACAGGGCAACTACGAGCAGTACTTC TRBJ2-7 many TRBV5-1 TRBD1
CASSQPEDTEAFF TGTGCCAGCAGCCAGCCGGAGGACACTGAAGCTTTCTTT TRBJ1-1 many TRBV14 .
CASSFSRQGAYEQYF TGTGCCAGCAGTTTCTCTAGACAGGGGGCCTACGAGCAGTACTTC TRBJ2-7 many TRBV28 TRBD1
CASTRQPTGELFF TGTGCCAGCACGAGACAGCCCACCGGGGAGCTGTTTTTT TRBJ2-2 few TRBV5-4 .
CASSPAGRDRGNGYTF TGTGCCAGCAGCCCTGCCGGCCGGGACAGGGGCAATGGCTACACCTTC TRBJ1-2 many TRBV7-2 TRBD1
CASSGGAAEAFF TGTGCCAGCAGTGGAGGCGCCGCTGAAGCTTTCTTT TRBJ1-1 . TRBV7-9 .
CASSPRLDPQETQYF TGTGCCAGCAGCCCCAGGTTAGACCCCCAAGAGACCCAGTACTTC TRBJ2-5 few TRBV7-9 .
CASSFDIWKEAIQYF TGTGCCAGCAGTTTTGACATATGGAAGGAAGCCATTCAGTACTTC TRBJ2-4 many TRBV28 .
CASIENGVSSETQYF TGTGCCAGCATCGAAAACGGGGTCTCGTCAGAGACCCAGTACTTC TRBJ2-5 many TRBV5-5 .
CASSSVGQQYF TGTGCCAGCAGTTCCGTCGGACAGCAGTATTTT TRBJ2-3 . TRBV27 .
CASSLETGVYEQYF TGTGCCAGCAGCTTGGAGACAGGGGTGTACGAGCAGTACTTC TRBJ2-7 many TRBV5-4 TRBD1
CASSLEGGGLETQYF TGCGCCAGCAGCTTGGAGGGGGGCGGATTAGAGACCCAGTACTTC TRBJ2-5 many TRBV5-1 .
CSHQVSGSYNEQFF TGCAGCCACCAGGTTAGCGGGAGCTACAATGAGCAGTTCTTC TRBJ2-1 many TRBV29-1 TRBD2
CASSDLRESYNEQFF TGTGCCAGCAGTGACCTTAGGGAATCCTACAATGAGCAGTTCTTC TRBJ2-1 few TRBV12-3/TRBV12-4 .
CASSREPGPRRADTQYF TGCGCCAGCAGCCGGGAGCCGGGACCCCGCCGGGCAGATACGCAGTATTTT TRBJ2-3 . TRBV4-3 .
CASSYRLARSTDTQYF TGTGCCAGCAGTTACCGGCTAGCGAGAAGCACAGATACGCAGTATTTT TRBJ2-3 few TRBV6-5 .
CASSLQESTDTQYF TGTGCCAGCAGCTTGCAAGAAAGCACAGATACGCAGTATTTT TRBJ2-3 many TRBV5-6 .
CSAERAGVTYEQYF TGCAGTGCTGAGAGAGCGGGGGTCACCTACGAGCAGTACTTC TRBJ2-7 many TRBV20-1 TRBD2
CASSLGPSEAKNIQYF TGTGCCAGCAGCTTAGGACCAAGCGAGGCCAAAAACATTCAGTACTTC TRBJ2-4 many TRBV7-8 .
CASSRDNSGNTIYF TGTGCCAGCAGCAGGGATAACTCTGGAAACACCATATATTTT TRBJ1-3 few TRBV25-1 .
CASSPDREYTEAFF TGCGCCAGCAGCCCCGACAGGGAGTACACTGAAGCTTTCTTT TRBJ1-1 many TRBV4-3 TRBD1
CASKSSIGYYEQYF TGTGCCAGCAAATCCAGCATTGGGTACTACGAGCAGTACTTC TRBJ2-7 many TRBV6-5 .
CSVGSQGGQFF TGCAGCGTTGGATCACAAGGCGGGCAGTTCTTC TRBJ2-1 many TRBV29-1 .
CASSLEAGLDGTDTQYF TGTGCCAGCAGCTTAGAAGCAGGGCTGGACGGCACAGATACGCAGTATTTT TRBJ2-3 many TRBV7-6 .
CSARLLAGGDEQFF TGCAGTGCTAGGCTACTAGCGGGAGGGGATGAGCAGTTCTTC TRBJ2-1 many TRBV20-1 TRBD2
CASSWDSGNQPQHF TGCGCCAGCAGTTGGGACAGCGGCAATCAGCCCCAGCATTTT TRBJ1-5 few TRBV10-2 TRBD1
CATSDFSQISVNQPQHF TGTGCCACCAGTGATTTCTCACAGATCTCGGTCAATCAGCCCCAGCATTTT TRBJ1-5 many TRBV24-1 .
CANSPTGWTEAFF TGTGCCAACAGCCCGACAGGGTGGACTGAAGCTTTCTTT TRBJ1-1 . TRBV14 TRBD1
CASSNTIGDNTGELFF TGCGCCAGCAGCAACACAATCGGGGACAACACCGGGGAGCTGTTTTTT TRBJ2-2 . TRBV4-3 .
CASSGALQGVNTEAFF TGTGCCAGCAGTGGGGCCCTACAGGGAGTAAATACTGAAGCTTTCTTT TRBJ1-1 many TRBV27 .
CASSLRSGRSTDTQYF TGCGCCAGCAGCCTCAGGAGCGGTAGGAGCACAGATACGCAGTATTTT TRBJ2-3 . TRBV5-1 .
CASSQEGQPPDTQYF TGCGCCAGCAGCCAAGAAGGGCAGCCCCCAGATACGCAGTATTTT TRBJ2-3 . TRBV4-3 .